This T cell receptor beta chain was recorded in a study of radiotherapy plus CTLA-4 blockade in lung cancer. About the study: Objective responses were documented in approximately 18% of patients, with disease control in about 28%. Study outcomes and limitations: Early blood T cell clone dynamics, with interferon-beta, were reported to best predict response. Peripheral blood showed expansion of tumor-derived TCR clones after radiotherapy and ipilimumab.

Germline CDR1 KGHSH, CDR2 LQKENI. Trimming took off 2 bases at V and 6 bases at J, with 10 bases between the two ends. This CDR3 has 14 amino acids. Generated by immunoSEQ multiplex PCR, the TCRdb table keeps only in-frame clones and is missing some. The profile shows some 110,000 clones, 70% to 90% of them singletons. A few counts support this clone. The antigen remains unidentified. Chemo-refractory metastatic non-small-cell lung cancer patients underwent focal radiation alongside CTLA-4 blockade with ipilimumab. This sequence originates from a human donor with non-small cell lung cancer that progressed on radiotherapy plus ipilimumab. Some clones in this sample may be carry-over from other donors' samples. This specimen consisted of peripheral blood, obtained from a patient treated with radiotherapy plus ipilimumab. The V and J genes are TRBV18 and TRBJ1-4, with D tentatively TRBD1 (6 bases). CDR3 bases: TGTGCCAGCTCACCAGGGGGGGCACATGAAAAACTGTTTTTT. This sequence encodes CASSPGGAHEKLFF.